These 13 T cell receptor beta chains originate from one sample sequenced in a study of shared clonotypes between healthy human individuals. The repertoire was sequenced with immunoSEQ multiplex PCR; TCRdb's copy has only in-frame clones and lacks some. The table records about 1 million clones, 65% to 80% of them present only once. The sample comprised memory CD4+ T cells sorted from blood. Subset indicated: CD45RA-negative fraction. The receptor source for this set is a man younger than 35 in good health.

The gene calls are TRBV10-3 and TRBJ1-2; D is uncertain. Trimming removed 5 bases at V and 6 bases at J, with 19 bases between. The CDR3 loop spans 15 amino acids. CDR1 ENHRY and CDR2 SYGVKD come from the germline V gene. In nucleotides, the CDR3 is TGTGCCATCAGTCCCCTCTTGGGGTCCGGCAATGGCTACACCTTC. Translation: CAISPLLGSGNGYTF.

The chain has TRBV5-1 and TRBJ1-1; D might be TRBD1 (5 bases). Trimming stripped 5 bases from V and 4 bases from J, with 15 bases between. The CDR3 is made up of 14 amino acids. Germline CDR1 reads SGHRS; CDR2 reads YFSETQ. The CDR3 DNA reads TGCGCCAGCAGGTACGAGGGCAGGGCCACTGAAGCTTTCTTT. Encoded protein: CASRYEGRATEAFF. The whole variable domain, remainder taken from reference TRBV5-1 and TRBJ1-1, is KAGVTQTPRYLIKTRGQQVTLSCSPISGHRSVSWYQQTPGQGLQFLFEYFSETQRNKGNFPGRFSGRQFSNSRSEMNVSTLELGDSALYLCASRYEGRATEAFFGQGTRLTVV.

Notes on this clone: The same CDR3 also results from other DNA sequences found in this sample. V gene TRBV5-1 combines with J gene TRBJ2-3; D not certain. The CDR3 is 15 amino acids. Germline V gives CDR1 SGHRS, CDR2 YFSETQ. Trimming stripped 0 bases from V and 0 bases from J, with 8 bases between. The CDR3 spells CASSLAAGSTDTQYF. DNA of the CDR3: TGCGCCAGCAGCTTGGCAGCAGGAAGCACAGATACGCAGTATTTT.

This sequence joins TRBV19 and TRBJ2-3; 13 positions agree with TRBD2. The V and J ends lost 0 bases and 5 bases, in that order; junction bases with no gene match: 11. Germline values: CDR1 LNHDA, CDR2 SQIVND (reference sequence). The CDR3 totals 19 residues. The CDR3 nucleotides are TGTGCCAGTAGTATAGACTTCTGGCGGGGGACTAGCGGGAAAGATACGCAGTATTTT. This translates into CASSIDFWRGTSGKDTQYF.

This chain joins TRBV27 and TRBJ2-3, with D maybe TRBD2 (6 bases). Germline V gene data show CDR1 as MNHEY and CDR2 as SMNVEV (reference sequence). The CDR3 sequence is 15 residues long. V lost 2 bases and J lost 3, with 12 bases in between. The CDR3 sequence: CASSLRGRTTDTQYF. CDR3 bases: TGTGCCAGCAGTTTACGGGGGAGAACGACAGATACGCAGTATTTT.

V and J are TRBV6-1 and TRBJ2-4, with TRBD1 matching 9 bases. Unmatched junction bases numbered 6, after V lost 8 bases and J lost 1 base. This CDR3 comprises 15 residues. CDR1 MNHNS and CDR2 SASEGT come from the germline V gene. CDR3: CASSGQGTAKNIQYF. CDR3 coding DNA: TGTGCCAGCTCAGGACAGGGGACGGCCAAAAACATTCAGTACTTC.

This clone appeared a single time. This chain links TRBV11-2 with TRBJ2-2; a possible D gene is TRBD1 (5 bases). Per germline, CDR1 SGHAT and CDR2 FQNNGV. Trimming shortened V by 5 bases and J by 2 bases, and 12 bases separated the two germline ends. This CDR3 has 15 residues. CDR3 in DNA: TGTGCCAGCAGCCCCCAGGGTATTAACACCGGGGAGCTGTTTTTT. Protein sequence: CASSPQGINTGELFF. Full variable domain (remainder filled in from reference TRBV11-2 and TRBJ2-2): EAGVAQSPRYKIIEKRQSVAFWCNPISGHATLYWYQQILGQGPKLLIQFQNNGVVDDSQLPKDRFSAERLKGVDSTLKIQPAKLEDSAVYLCASSPQGINTGELFFGEGSRLTVL.

The CDR3 DNA follows: TGTGCCATCAGATCCACTAGCGGAGGGACAGATACGCAGTATTTT. Encoded protein: CAIRSTSGGTDTQYF. V usage is TRBV10-3 and J usage is TRBJ2-3; TRBD2 agrees at 8 bases. Germline-derived CDR1 and CDR2 are ENHRY and SYGVKD. The CDR3 has 15 residues. The V and J ends lost 6 bases and 3 bases, in that order; junction bases with no gene match: 8.

V gene TRBV10-3 combines with J gene TRBJ2-2; possible D gene TRBD1, 6 bases. This CDR3 is 13 amino acids long. V lost 5 bases, J lost 5 bases, and 9 bases lay in between. From germline, CDR1 is ENHRY and CDR2 SYGVKD. DNA for the CDR3: TGTGCCATCAGTCGGACAGCTACCGGGGAGCTGTTTTTT. Its protein product is CAISRTATGELFF.

The chain employs TRBV6-1 and TRBJ1-1; D not resolved. The CDR3 covers 12 residues. V was cut by 4 bases and J by 1 base, with 4 bases left in between. Germline assignment: CDR1 MNHNS and CDR2 SASEGT. The chain's CDR3 is CASSVQNTEAFF. DNA for the CDR3: TGTGCCAGCAGTGTACAGAACACTGAAGCTTTCTTT.

The chain is built from TRBV18 and TRBJ2-3, with a tentative D call TRBD2 (6 bases). Germline V gene sequence: CDR1 KGHSH, CDR2 LQKENI. Trimming removed 11 bases at V and 1 base at J, with 13 bases between. CDR3 length: 13 residues. CDR3 bases: TGTGCCTCTCGGGAGTCCGGCACAGATACGCAGTATTTT. It encodes CASRESGTDTQYF.

The V call is TRBV30, the J call TRBJ2-3; no clear D. Germline CDR1 GTSNPN, CDR2 SVGIG (reference sequence). The CDR3 sequence is 14 residues long. Trimming removed 2 bases at V and 2 bases at J, with 11 bases between. For the CDR3, the DNA is TGTGCCTGGAGTCCGGGCTCCCACACAGATACGCAGTATTTT. Translation: CAWSPGSHTDTQYF.

The chain is built from TRBV18 and TRBJ1-1; 8 nucleotides line up with TRBD1. The V gene's germline CDR1 is KGHSH and CDR2 LQKENI. The CDR3 extends over 18 amino acids. The junction had 13 bases not matched to a gene; V was cut back by 3 bases and J by 1 base. CDR3 sequence (DNA): TGTGCCAGCTCACCGCAAGGACAGGGTAACCTCAAGAACACTGAAGCTTTCTTT. This encodes CASSPQGQGNLKNTEAFF.